This TCR beta chain was retrieved from a study of siplizumab effects on memory and regulatory T cells. CDR3 length: 12 residues. Germline V gene data show CDR1 as LNHDA and CDR2 as SQIVND (reference sequence). V was pared by 1 base and J by 7 bases, with 5 bases between. Study-wide results and caveats: Naive T cells seemed more diverse than memory cells; they also seemed major alloresponse contributors. A significant reduction in alloreactive sequences traceable to unstimulated CD4+ memory cells was produced by siplizumab. A minor fraction of alloreactive clones, and no more, mapped to unstimulated subsets.

Clones were sequenced by immunoSEQ multiplex PCR, and TCRdb holds only the in-frame ones, with some missing. The sample lists tens of thousands of clones, roughly 93% occurring once. Turning to this clone: Its antigen is unknown.

The V gene is TRBV19, the J gene TRBJ1-5; no firm D call. Sequencing was performed on CD8+ T cells sorted from blood. The sequence was collected from a human donor in good health. CDR3 nucleotide sequence: TGTGCCAGTAGTATAGGGCAACAGCCCCAGCATTTT. Amino acid sequence: CASSIGQQPQHF.